This TCR beta chain emerged from a study of blood T cell repertoires in COVID-19. In germline, CDR1 is MNHEY, CDR2 SVGAGI. Losses at the gene ends were 7 bases for V and 8 bases for J; bases not matched to a gene: 9. The CDR3 has 14 amino acids. As handled by the study authors: From reference gene primer amplification, estimates of nucleated cell counts were derived. Using immunoSEQ multiplex PCR, the repertoire was profiled, and TCRdb retains in-frame clones only, with some absent. Clone size and the V and J calls come from that table; the DNA yielded D and trimming. The repertoire has approximately 130,000 clones, 85% to 90% of them found once; the top ten carry roughly 4%.

Sequencing was performed on peripheral blood. This chain connects TRBV6-5 to TRBJ2-1, with 9 bases lining up with TRBD1. The TCR sequence derives from a human donor in a cohort sampled during active COVID-19. The CDR3 nucleotides read TGTGCCAGCATCGAGGGGGGACAGGGATATGAGCAGTTCTTC. Its protein product is CASIEGGQGYEQFF.